This T cell receptor (beta chain) came from a study of T cells in localized non-small cell lung cancer. This clone is a singleton in its sample. Sequencing used immunoSEQ multiplex PCR; TCRdb keeps in-frame clones, though not all of them. Here the sample spans about 40,000 clones, around nine tenths being singletons. This CDR3 region has 18 residues. The germline V gene has CDR1 ENHRY and CDR2 SYGVKD. V was pared by 0 bases and J by 4 bases, with 10 bases of the junction left unmatched. The material sequenced was peripheral blood, taken before any cancer treatment. This chain uses TRBV10-3 with TRBJ2-1; 9 bases are a match to TRBD2. This TCR derives from a man aged 18-55 years with stage I lung adenocarcinoma. As DNA, the CDR3 is TGTGCCATCAGTGAGTCGGGGAGCGGGGGGCCTTTATACAATGAGCAGTTCTTC. Residues: CAISESGSGGPLYNEQFF.